The 9 T cell receptor beta chains below all came from one sample that was sequenced in a study of blood T cell repertoires in COVID-19. Using immunoSEQ multiplex PCR, the repertoire was profiled, and TCRdb retains in-frame clones only, with some absent. The repertoire holds 200,000 to 300,000 clones, with about 91% as singletons. Sequenced: PBMCs or T cells enriched from blood (not recorded which). The receptor set was obtained from a woman aged 35 to 49 with acute COVID-19.

The chain is built from TRBV20-1 and TRBJ1-6; D gene uncertain. Trimming took 3 bases from V and 0 from J, leaving 9 bases between them. This CDR3 comprises 15 residues. Germline values: CDR1 DFQATT, CDR2 SNEGSKA (reference sequence). CDR3 DNA sequence: TGCAGTGCTAGTAGGAGTGACTCCTATAATTCACCCCTCCACTTT. Its protein is CSASRSDSYNSPLHF.

The V gene is TRBV7-6, the J gene TRBJ2-7, with 7 bases aligning to TRBD1. The V and J ends lost 5 bases and 12 bases, in that order; junction bases with no gene match: 19. Germline CDR1 is SGHVS and CDR2 is FNYEAQ. The CDR3 length is 15 residues. The CDR3, as DNA: TGTGCCAGCAGCCCCATATGGTCCGGGACAGCGTCGAGGTACTTC. This codes for CASSPIWSGTASRYF.

The chain employs TRBV4-3 and TRBJ2-2; 8 positions agree with TRBD1. The germline V gene encodes CDR1 LGHNA and CDR2 YSLEER. The CDR3 is made up of 18 amino acids. V lost 2 bases, J lost 6 bases, and 14 bases stayed unmatched. CDR3 nucleotides: TGCGCCAGCAGCCAAAAAAGATCTCGTCAGGGGGCAGCCGGGGAGCTGTTTTTT. Encoded protein: CASSQKRSRQGAAGELFF.

This rearrangement joins TRBV5-1 to TRBJ1-1, with 9 bases aligning to TRBD1. This CDR3 is 14 amino acids long. Trimming took 3 bases from V and 1 from J; bases not matched to a gene: 1. The germline V gene has CDR1 SGHRS and CDR2 YFSETQ. The CDR3 reads CASSWGQGNTEAFF. The CDR3 DNA sequence: TGCGCCAGCAGCTGGGGACAGGGGAACACTGAAGCTTTCTTT.

The chain couples TRBV2 to TRBJ1-1, with 9 bases matching TRBD1. Germline CDR1 reads SNHLY; CDR2 reads FYNNEI. The CDR3 has 16 amino acids. With 5 bases clipped from V and 5 bases from J, the junction kept 12 bases outside the gene matches. DNA of the CDR3: TGTGCCAGCAGTTATTTAAATCCGGGACAGGGAACTGAAGCTTTCTTT. Translating it yields CASSYLNPGQGTEAFF.

V usage is TRBV6-5 and J usage is TRBJ2-3; TRBD2 matches at 8 bases. J lost 3 bases, V lost 9 bases, and 8 bases had no gene match. In germline, CDR1 is MNHEY, CDR2 SVGAGI. The CDR3 has 14 residues. For the CDR3, the DNA is TGTGCCAGTGACCCGGCGGGAGGAACAGATACGCAGTATTTT. It yields the protein CASDPAGGTDTQYF.

V and J are TRBV5-5 and TRBJ1-4; 8 nucleotides line up with TRBD1. The V segment lost 4 bases and the J segment 6 bases; nucleotides outside the gene matches: 8. Germline V gene lookup returns CDR1 SGHKS and CDR2 YYEKEE (reference sequence). This CDR3 contains 15 residues. The CDR3: CASSLNRGIYEKLFF. In DNA, the CDR3 is TGTGCCAGCAGCCTAAACAGGGGGATATATGAAAAACTGTTTTTT.

The chain links TRBV12-3 or TRBV12-4 to TRBJ2-5; D is possibly TRBD2 (7 bases). This CDR3 spans 13 amino acids. V was clipped by 5 bases and J by 6 bases, with 13 bases between them. The CDR3 loop is CASSSGGGQTQYF. The CDR3 nucleotides are TGTGCCAGCAGTAGTGGGGGGGGCCAGACCCAGTACTTC.

The chain recombines TRBV27 with TRBJ2-2, with TRBD2 identical over 10 bases. V was pared by 7 bases and J by 5 bases, with 7 bases of the junction left unmatched. Germline V gene sequence: CDR1 MNHEY, CDR2 SMNVEV (reference sequence). The CDR3 sequence is 15 residues long. The CDR3 region is CASNPLSGRTGELFF. The CDR3 bases are TGTGCCAGCAACCCCCTTAGCGGGAGGACCGGGGAGCTGTTTTTT.